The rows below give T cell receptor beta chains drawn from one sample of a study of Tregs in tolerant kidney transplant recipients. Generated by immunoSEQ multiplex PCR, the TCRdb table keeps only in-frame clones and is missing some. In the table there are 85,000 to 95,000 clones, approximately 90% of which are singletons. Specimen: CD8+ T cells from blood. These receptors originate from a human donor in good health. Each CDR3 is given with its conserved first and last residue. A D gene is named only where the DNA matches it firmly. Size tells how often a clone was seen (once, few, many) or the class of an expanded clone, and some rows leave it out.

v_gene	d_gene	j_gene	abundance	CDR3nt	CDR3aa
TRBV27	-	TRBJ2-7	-	TGTGCCAGCAGTTTACGACAGGCTTACGAGCAGTACTTC	CASSLRQAYEQYF
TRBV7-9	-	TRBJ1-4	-	TGTGCCAGCAGCTTAGTTCCCCCGGGGGAAAAACTGTTTTTT	CASSLVPPGEKLFF
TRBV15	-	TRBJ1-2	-	TGTGCCACCAGCAGAGATAAAGGGCGTGGGATCTATGGCTACACCTTC	CATSRDKGRGIYGYTF
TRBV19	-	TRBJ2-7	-	TGTGCCAGTAGCCCACAGGGTAACTCCTACGAGCAGTACTTC	CASSPQGNSYEQYF
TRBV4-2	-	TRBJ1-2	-	TGTGCCAGCAGCCAAGACCCAGGGGACTATGGCTACACCTTC	CASSQDPGDYGYTF
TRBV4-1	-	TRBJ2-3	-	TGCGCCAGCAGCCTGGACGCGATCCTAAACACAGATACGCAGTATTTT	CASSLDAILNTDTQYF
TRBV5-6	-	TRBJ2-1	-	TGTGCCAGCAGCTTGGTCAGGGGAGGAGACTCAATAGGGTTCTTC	CASSLVRGGDSIGFF
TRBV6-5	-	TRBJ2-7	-	TGTGCCAGCAGTTACTATAACGAGCAGTACTTC	CASSYYNEQYF
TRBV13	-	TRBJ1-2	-	TGTGCCAGCAGCGTAAACAGGCGGGGCCCCCTCGGTGGCTACACCTTC	CASSVNRRGPLGGYTF
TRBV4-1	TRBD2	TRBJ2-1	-	TGCGCCAGCAGCGGCTTACCTAGCGGGGGGGCCAATGAGCAGTTCTTC	CASSGLPSGGANEQFF
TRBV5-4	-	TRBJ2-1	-	TGTGCCAGCAGCATTTCGTGGGGCTTCTCCTACAATGAGCAGTTCTTC	CASSISWGFSYNEQFF
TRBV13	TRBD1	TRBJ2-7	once	TGTGCCAGCAGCTCGACTTCGGACAGGGGGTACGAGCAGTACTTC	CASSSTSDRGYEQYF
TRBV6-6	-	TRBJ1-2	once	TGTGCCAGCAGTTACCCCGTCGACACGCACTATGGCTACACCTTC	CASSYPVDTHYGYTF
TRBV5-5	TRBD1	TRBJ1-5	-	TGTGCCAGCAGCGCCGGGACAGGGAGCAATCAGCCCCAGCATTTT	CASSAGTGSNQPQHF